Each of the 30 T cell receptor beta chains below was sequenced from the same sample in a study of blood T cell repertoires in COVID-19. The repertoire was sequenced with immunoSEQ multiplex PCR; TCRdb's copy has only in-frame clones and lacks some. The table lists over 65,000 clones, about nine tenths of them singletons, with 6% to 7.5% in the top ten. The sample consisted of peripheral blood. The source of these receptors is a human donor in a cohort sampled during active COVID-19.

CDR3 nucleotides: TGTGCCAGTGTGGGACAGGGAGCGCAAAAACTGTTTTTT. Protein sequence: CASVGQGAQKLFF. The chain links TRBV19 to TRBJ1-4; 9 nucleotides line up with TRBD1. Germline V gene lookup returns CDR1 LNHDA and CDR2 SQIVND (reference sequence). The CDR3 extends over 13 amino acids. V lost 8 bases, J lost 9 bases, and 7 bases stayed unmatched.

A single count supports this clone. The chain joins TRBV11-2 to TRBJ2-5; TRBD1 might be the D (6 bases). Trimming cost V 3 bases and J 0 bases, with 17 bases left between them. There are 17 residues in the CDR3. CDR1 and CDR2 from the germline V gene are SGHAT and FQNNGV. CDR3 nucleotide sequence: TGTGCCAGCAGCTTTCGTAGTTCAGGGGTGTACCAAGAGACCCAGTACTTC. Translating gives CASSFRSSGVYQETQYF.

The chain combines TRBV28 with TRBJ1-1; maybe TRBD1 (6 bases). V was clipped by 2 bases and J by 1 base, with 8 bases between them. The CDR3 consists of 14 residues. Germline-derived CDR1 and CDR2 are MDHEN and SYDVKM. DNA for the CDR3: TGTGCCAGCAGTTTAGACAGGCGGAACACTGAAGCTTTCTTT. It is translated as CASSLDRRNTEAFF.

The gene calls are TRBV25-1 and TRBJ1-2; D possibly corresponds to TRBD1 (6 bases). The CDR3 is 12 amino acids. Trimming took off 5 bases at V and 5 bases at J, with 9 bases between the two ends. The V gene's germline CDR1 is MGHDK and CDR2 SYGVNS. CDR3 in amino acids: CASSFTGYGYTF. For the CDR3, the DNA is TGTGCCAGCAGTTTCACAGGGTATGGCTACACCTTC.

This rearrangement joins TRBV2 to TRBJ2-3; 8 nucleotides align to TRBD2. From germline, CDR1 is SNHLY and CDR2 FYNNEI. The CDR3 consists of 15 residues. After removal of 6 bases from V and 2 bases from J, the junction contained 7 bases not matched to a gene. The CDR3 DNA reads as TGTGCCAGCAGCGATCCTAGCGGGCTCACAGATACGCAGTATTTT. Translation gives CASSDPSGLTDTQYF.

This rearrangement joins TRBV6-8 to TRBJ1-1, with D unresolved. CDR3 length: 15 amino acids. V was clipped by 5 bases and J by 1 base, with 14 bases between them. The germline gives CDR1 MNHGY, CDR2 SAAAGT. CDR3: CASSKTRRENTEAFF. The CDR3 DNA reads TGTGCCAGCAGTAAGACCCGACGGGAGAACACTGAAGCTTTCTTT.

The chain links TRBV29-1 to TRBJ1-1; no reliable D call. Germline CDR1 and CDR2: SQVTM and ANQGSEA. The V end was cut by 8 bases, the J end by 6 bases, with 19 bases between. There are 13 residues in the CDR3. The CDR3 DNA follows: TGCAGCCCCTCCGGGTTTTTAGAGTCTGAAGCTTTCTTT. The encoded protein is CSPSGFLESEAFF.

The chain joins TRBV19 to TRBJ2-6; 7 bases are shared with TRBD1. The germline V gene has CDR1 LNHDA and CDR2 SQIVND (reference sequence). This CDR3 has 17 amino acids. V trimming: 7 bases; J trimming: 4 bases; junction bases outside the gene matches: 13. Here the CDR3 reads CASTLTGLVGGANVLTF. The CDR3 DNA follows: TGTGCCAGTACCCTGACAGGGTTAGTCGGCGGGGCCAACGTCCTGACTTTC.

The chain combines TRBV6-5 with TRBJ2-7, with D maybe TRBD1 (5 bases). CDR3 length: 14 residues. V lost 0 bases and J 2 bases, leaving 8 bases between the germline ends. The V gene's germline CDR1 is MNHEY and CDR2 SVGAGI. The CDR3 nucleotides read TGTGCCAGCAGTTACTCGAGACAGACCTACGAGCAGTACTTC. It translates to CASSYSRQTYEQYF.

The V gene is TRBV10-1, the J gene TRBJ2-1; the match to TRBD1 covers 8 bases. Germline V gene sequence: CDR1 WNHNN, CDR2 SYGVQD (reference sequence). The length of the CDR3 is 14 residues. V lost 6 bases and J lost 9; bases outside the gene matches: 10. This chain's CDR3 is CASSFSQGAREQFF. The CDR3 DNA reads TGCGCCAGCAGCTTCTCGCAGGGGGCGCGTGAGCAGTTCTTC.

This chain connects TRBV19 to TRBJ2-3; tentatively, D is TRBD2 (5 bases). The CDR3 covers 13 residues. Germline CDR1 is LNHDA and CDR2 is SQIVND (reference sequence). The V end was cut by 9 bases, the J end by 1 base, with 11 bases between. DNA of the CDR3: TGTGCCAGGATTTCGAGGGGCACAGATACGCAGTATTTT. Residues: CARISRGTDTQYF.

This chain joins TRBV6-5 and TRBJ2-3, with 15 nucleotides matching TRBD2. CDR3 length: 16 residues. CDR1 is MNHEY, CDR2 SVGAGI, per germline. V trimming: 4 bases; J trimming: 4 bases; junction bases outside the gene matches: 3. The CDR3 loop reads CASSSGLAGGADTQYF. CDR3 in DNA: TGTGCCAGCAGTTCCGGACTAGCGGGGGGGGCAGATACGCAGTATTTT.

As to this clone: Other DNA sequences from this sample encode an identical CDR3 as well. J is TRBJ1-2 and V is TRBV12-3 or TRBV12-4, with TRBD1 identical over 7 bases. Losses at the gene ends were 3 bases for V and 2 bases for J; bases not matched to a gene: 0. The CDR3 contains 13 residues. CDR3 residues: CASSLGQNYGYTF. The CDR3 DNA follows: TGTGCCAGCAGTTTGGGACAGAACTATGGCTACACCTTC.

CDR3 loop: CASSQDVGGAKYF. The CDR3 region has the DNA TGCGCCAGCAGCCAAGACGTTGGGGGGGCCAAGTACTTC. The chain couples TRBV4-3 to TRBJ2-7, with TRBD2 as a possible D gene (7 bases). This CDR3 is 13 amino acids long. V lost 0 bases and J 11 bases, leaving 14 bases between the germline ends. Germline V CDR1 and CDR2: LGHNA, YSLEER.

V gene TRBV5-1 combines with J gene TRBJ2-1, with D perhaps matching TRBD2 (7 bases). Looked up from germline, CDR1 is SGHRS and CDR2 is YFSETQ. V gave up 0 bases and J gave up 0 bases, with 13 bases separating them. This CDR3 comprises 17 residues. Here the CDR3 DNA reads TGCGCCAGCAGCTTGGAGGCGGGGGCGAGCTCCTACAATGAGCAGTTCTTC. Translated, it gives CASSLEAGASSYNEQFF.

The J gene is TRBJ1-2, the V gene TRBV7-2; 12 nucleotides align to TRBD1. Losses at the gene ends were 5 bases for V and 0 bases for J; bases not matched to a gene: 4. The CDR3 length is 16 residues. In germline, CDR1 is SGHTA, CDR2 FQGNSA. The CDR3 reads CASSPGQGAPNYGYTF. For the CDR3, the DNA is TGTGCCAGCAGCCCGGGACAGGGGGCGCCTAACTATGGCTACACCTTC.

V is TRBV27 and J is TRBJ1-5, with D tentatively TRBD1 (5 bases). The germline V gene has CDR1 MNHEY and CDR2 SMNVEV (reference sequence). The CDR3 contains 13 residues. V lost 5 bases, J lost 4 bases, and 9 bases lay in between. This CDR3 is CASSLGRNQPQHF. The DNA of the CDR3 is TGTGCCAGCAGTCTGGGGCGTAATCAGCCCCAGCATTTT.

The DNA for the CDR3 is TGTGCCAGCAGTTTGGGAGCGGAAGAGACCCAGTACTTC. Translating gives CASSLGAEETQYF. The chain links TRBV28 to TRBJ2-5; perhaps TRBD2 as D (5 bases). The germline V and J ends were trimmed by 3 bases and 3 bases, with 8 bases remaining between them. The CDR3 is 13 residues long. From germline, CDR1 is MDHEN and CDR2 SYDVKM. The entire variable domain, with the rest obtained from reference TRBV28 and TRBJ2-5, is as follows: DVKVTQSSRYLVKRTGEKVFLECVQDMDHENMFWYRQDPGLGLRLIYFSYDVKMKEKGDIPEGYSVSREKKERFSLILESASTNQTSMYLCASSLGAEETQYFGPGTRLLVL.

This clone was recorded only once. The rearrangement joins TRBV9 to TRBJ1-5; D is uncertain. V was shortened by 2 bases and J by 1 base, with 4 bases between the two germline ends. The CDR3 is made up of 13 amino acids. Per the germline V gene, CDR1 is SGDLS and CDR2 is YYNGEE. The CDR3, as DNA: TGTGCCAGCAGCGTCTCCAGCAATCAGCCCCAGCATTTT. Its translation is CASSVSSNQPQHF. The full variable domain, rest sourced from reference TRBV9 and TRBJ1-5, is DSGVTQTPKHLITATGQRVTLRCSPRSGDLSVYWYQQSLDQGLQFLIQYYNGEERAKGNILERFSAQQFPDLHSELNLSSLELGDSALYFCASSVSSNQPQHFGDGTRLSIL.

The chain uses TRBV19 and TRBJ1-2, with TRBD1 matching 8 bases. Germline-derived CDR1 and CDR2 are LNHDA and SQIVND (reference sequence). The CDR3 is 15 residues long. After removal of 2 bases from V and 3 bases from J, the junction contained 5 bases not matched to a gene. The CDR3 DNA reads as TGTGCCAGTAGTATACCGGACAGGGCCTACTATGGCTACACCTTC. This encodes CASSIPDRAYYGYTF.

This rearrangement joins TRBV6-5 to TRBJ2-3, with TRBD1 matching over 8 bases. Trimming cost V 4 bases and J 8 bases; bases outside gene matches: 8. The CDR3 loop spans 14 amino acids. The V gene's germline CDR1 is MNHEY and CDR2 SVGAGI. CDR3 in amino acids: CASSSGQGKLTQYF. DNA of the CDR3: TGTGCCAGCAGTTCCGGACAGGGCAAGCTTACGCAGTATTTT.

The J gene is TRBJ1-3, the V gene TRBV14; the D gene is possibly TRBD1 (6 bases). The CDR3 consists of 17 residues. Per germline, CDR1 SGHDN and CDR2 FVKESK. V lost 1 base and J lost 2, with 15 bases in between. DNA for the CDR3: TGTGCCAGCAGCCAAGTGGGGGCGGACAGTCCTGGAAACACCATATATTTT. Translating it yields CASSQVGADSPGNTIYF. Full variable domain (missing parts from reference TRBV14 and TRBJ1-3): EAGVTQFPSHSVIEKGQTVTLRCDPISGHDNLYWYRRVMGKEIKFLLHFVKESKQDESGMPNNRFLAERTGGTYSTLKVQPAELEDSGVYFCASSQVGADSPGNTIYFGEGSWLTVV.

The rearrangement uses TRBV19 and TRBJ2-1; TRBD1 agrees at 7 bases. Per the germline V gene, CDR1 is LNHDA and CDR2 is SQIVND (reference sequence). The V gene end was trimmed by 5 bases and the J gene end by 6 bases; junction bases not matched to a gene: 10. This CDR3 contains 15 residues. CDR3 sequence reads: CASSPENRGRNEQFF. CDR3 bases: TGTGCCAGTAGTCCAGAGAACAGGGGACGCAATGAGCAGTTCTTC.

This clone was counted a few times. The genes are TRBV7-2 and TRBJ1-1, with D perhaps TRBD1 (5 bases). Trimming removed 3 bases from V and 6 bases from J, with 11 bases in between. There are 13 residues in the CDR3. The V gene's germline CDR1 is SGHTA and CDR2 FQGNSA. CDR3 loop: CASSLSRVAEAFF. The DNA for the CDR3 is TGTGCCAGCAGCTTGTCCAGGGTGGCTGAAGCTTTCTTT.

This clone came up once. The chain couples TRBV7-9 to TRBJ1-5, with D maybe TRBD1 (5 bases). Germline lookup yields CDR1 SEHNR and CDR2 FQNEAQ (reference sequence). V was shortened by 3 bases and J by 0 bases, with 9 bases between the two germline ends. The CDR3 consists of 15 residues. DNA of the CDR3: TGTGCCAGCAGCTTGGGGGGGAATAGCAATCAGCCCCAGCATTTT. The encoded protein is CASSLGGNSNQPQHF.

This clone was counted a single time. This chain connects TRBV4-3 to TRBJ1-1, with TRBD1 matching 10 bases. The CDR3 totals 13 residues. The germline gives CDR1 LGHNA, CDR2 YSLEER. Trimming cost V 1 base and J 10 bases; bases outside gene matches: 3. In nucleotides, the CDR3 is TGCGCCAGCAGCCAAGGGTGGGACAGGGGAGCTTTCTTT. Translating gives CASSQGWDRGAFF.

CDR3 nucleotides: TGCAGCGTTCCCAATAGCTCAGGGAACTATGGCTACACCTTC. Translating gives CSVPNSSGNYGYTF. The gene calls are TRBV29-1 and TRBJ1-2; D is perhaps TRBD1 (5 bases). V lost 5 bases and J lost 2, with 15 bases in between. The germline V gene encodes CDR1 SQVTM and CDR2 ANQGSEA. The CDR3 is made up of 14 amino acids.

CDR3 sequence reads: CATWTTIKTGELFF. For the CDR3, the DNA is TGTGCCACCTGGACTACAATAAAAACCGGGGAGCTGTTTTTT. The J gene is TRBJ2-2, the V gene TRBV28, with TRBD2 as a possible D gene (6 bases). Per the germline V gene, CDR1 is MDHEN and CDR2 is SYDVKM. V shed 10 bases and J shed 5 bases, with 17 bases lying between them. The CDR3 contains 14 residues.

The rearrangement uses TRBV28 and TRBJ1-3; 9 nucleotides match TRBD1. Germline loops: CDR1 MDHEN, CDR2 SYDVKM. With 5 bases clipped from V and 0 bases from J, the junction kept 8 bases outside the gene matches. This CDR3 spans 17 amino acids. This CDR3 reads CASSPPGQGSSGNTIYF. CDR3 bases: TGTGCCAGCAGTCCACCGGGACAGGGATCCTCTGGAAACACCATATATTTT. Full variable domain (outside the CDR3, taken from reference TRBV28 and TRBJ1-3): DVKVTQSSRYLVKRTGEKVFLECVQDMDHENMFWYRQDPGLGLRLIYFSYDVKMKEKGDIPEGYSVSREKKERFSLILESASTNQTSMYLCASSPPGQGSSGNTIYFGEGSWLTVV.

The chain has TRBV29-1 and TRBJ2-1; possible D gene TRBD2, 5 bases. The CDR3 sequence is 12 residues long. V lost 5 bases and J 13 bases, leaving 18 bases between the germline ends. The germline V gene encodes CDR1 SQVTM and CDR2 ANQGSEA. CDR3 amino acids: CSVIVGTGIQFF. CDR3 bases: TGCAGCGTTATAGTCGGTACGGGAATCCAGTTCTTC.